This is a list of T cell receptor beta chains from one sample in a study of cytomegalovirus exposure and HLA in healthy donors. Method: immunoSEQ multiplex PCR; TCRdb's copy keeps in-frame clones and lacks some. Among some 150,000 clones listed, about two thirds were seen once. Sequencing was performed on PBMCs. These TCRs come from a woman younger than 45 in good health and CMV-seronegative. Both conserved end residues are part of each CDR3.

J,V,CDR3
TRBJ2-7,TRBV9,CASSPGTSGSYEQYF
TRBJ2-7,TRBV23-1,CASSQFLTGNPYEQYF
TRBJ2-3,TRBV7-2,CASSLEAGAGDTQYF
TRBJ2-7,TRBV9,CASSVSGGYEQYF
TRBJ2-3,TRBV7-7,CASSKLTGPTDTQYF
TRBJ2-7,TRBV18,CASSPPGVPYEQYF
TRBJ1-5,TRBV30,CAWGLGGFNQPQHF
TRBJ2-3,TRBV11-3,CASSSGTMSYTDTQYF
TRBJ1-4,TRBV7-9,CASRSDKGLWSEKLFF
TRBJ1-5,TRBV27,CASSSGTGVDQPQHF
TRBJ1-3,TRBV7-6,CASSLMGLISSGNTIYF
TRBJ1-2,TRBV29-1,CSVLDREINYGYTF
TRBJ1-2,TRBV6-4,CASSDWGQDGYTF
TRBJ2-7,TRBV6-1,CASRGQLLSPHEQYF
TRBJ1-4,TRBV7-9,CASSPPRRENEKLFF
TRBJ2-3,TRBV6-1,CASSLTGTVKDTQYF
TRBJ1-2,TRBV28,CASSRPDRANYGYTF
TRBJ2-7,TRBV18,CASSPGQGVPYEQYF
TRBJ1-4,TRBV5-6,CASSLEGAGEKLFF
TRBJ1-2,TRBV27,CASSSPREVGYGYTF
TRBJ1-5,TRBV6-1,CASSESGRNQPQHF
TRBJ1-2,TRBV7-9,CASSTGTANYGYTF
TRBJ2-1,TRBV18,CSARTSSYNEQFF
TRBJ1-6,TRBV7-3,CASSSGTTNSPLHF
TRBJ2-3,TRBV29-1,CSARRGVGTDTQYF
TRBJ2-3,TRBV2,CASSEDLAGQTDTQYF
TRBJ2-7,TRBV5-1,CASSPREVNEQYF
TRBJ1-1,TRBV7-9,CASSLWSLGQGNTEAFF
TRBJ2-5,TRBV5-4,CASSLDSEGETQYF
TRBJ1-1,TRBV5-6,CASSSPGRDTEAFF
TRBJ1-5,TRBV2,CASSTGDGNQPQHF
TRBJ2-5,TRBV5-1,CASSRGARETQYF
TRBJ1-6,TRBV5-1,CASSLGGQPNSPLHF
TRBJ2-3,TRBV5-1,CASSLAFGTDTQYF
TRBJ1-1,TRBV5-1,CASSLTGGTEAFF
TRBJ2-2,TRBV6-5,CASSKRQGTGELFF
TRBJ1-6,TRBV30,CAWDPGAPTWAPLHF
TRBJ1-6,TRBV5-1,CASSLSGVDNSPLHF
TRBJ2-2,TRBV6-4,CASSEKGDTGELFF
TRBJ2-7,TRBV14,CASSQVPGNSYEQYF
TRBJ2-7,TRBV7-9,CASSSGPGQGIYEQYF
TRBJ1-3,TRBV7-2,CASSLLGQGSDTIYF